The 19 T cell receptor beta chains below were found in one sample sequenced in a study of Graves' ophthalmopathy and Graves' hyperthyroidism. Amplified material comprised TCR beta CDR3 regions derived from RNA transcripts. HTBI-primed RT-PCR formed the first round, and a multiplex PCR formed the second. Each CDR3 protein is one row after TCRdb ran MiXCR on the multiplex PCR reads. The data hold a few hundred thousand distinct CDR3 sequences, with about 40% observed a single time. The sequenced material came from peripheral blood or thyroid tissue (not recorded which). The receptors shown here come from an adult man with Graves' hyperthyroidism.

The chain couples TRBV11-1 to TRBJ2-7; a weak D match, TRBD2 (5 bases). Per germline, CDR1 SGHAT and CDR2 FQDESV (reference sequence). The CDR3 covers 16 residues. V was clipped by 5 bases and J by 0 bases, with 17 bases between them. CDR3 sequence (DNA): TGTGCCAGCAGCCGTGGAGGACGGGCGAGCTCCTACGAGCAGTACTTC. This sequence encodes CASSRGGRASSYEQYF.

The V call is TRBV5-1, the J call TRBJ1-2, with a possible D match to TRBD1 (5 bases). CDR3 length: 14 residues. V was pared by 4 bases and J by 2 bases, with 12 bases between. Germline assignment: CDR1 SGHRS and CDR2 YFSETQ. The CDR3 here is CASSRQGDNYGYTF. CDR3 nucleotides: TGCGCCAGCAGCAGGCAGGGAGACAACTATGGCTACACCTTC.

There are many counts of this clonotype. At one end the junction does not follow the germline gene, possibly because of a read error. J is TRBJ2-7 and V is TRBV20-1; D is tentatively TRBD1 or TRBD2 (6 bases each). This CDR3 contains 12 residues. CDR1 is DFQATT, CDR2 SNEGSKA, per germline (reference sequence). CDR3 in DNA: TGCAGTGCGAGAGGGGGGCCGAGGGAGCAGTACTTC. Protein: CSARGGPREQYF.

The rearrangement joins TRBV11-1 to TRBJ2-1; tentative D call: TRBD2 (6 bases). There are 14 residues in the CDR3. The V gene lost 8 bases and the J gene lost 3 bases, with 14 bases spanning the gap. Germline values: CDR1 SGHAT, CDR2 FQDESV (reference sequence). The CDR3 loop is CASAGGLGYNEQFF. The CDR3 nucleotides read TGTGCCAGCGCAGGAGGGTTGGGCTACAATGAGCAGTTCTTC. Filled out from reference TRBV11-1 and TRBJ2-1, the complete variable domain reads EAEVAQSPRYKITEKSQAVAFWCDPISGHATLYWYRQILGQGPELLVQFQDESVVDDSQLPKDRFSAERLKGVDSTLKIQPAELGDSAMYLCASAGGLGYNEQFFGPGTRLTVL.

This clonotype was seen many times. The chain couples TRBV12-3 or TRBV12-4 to TRBJ2-5; 8 bases agree with TRBD1. Losses at the gene ends were 6 bases for V and 2 bases for J; bases not matched to a gene: 11. The CDR3 has 16 residues. CDR3 nucleotides: TGTGCCAGCAGGGGTCTCGGCAGGGGGCAACAAGAGACCCAGTACTTC. Its protein product is CASRGLGRGQQETQYF.

This clonotype was observed at least ten times. The J gene is TRBJ1-1, the V gene TRBV24-1; TRBD1 matches 8 bases. This CDR3 comprises 13 residues. From germline, CDR1 is KGHDR and CDR2 SFDVKD. V lost 3 bases and J lost 8; bases outside the gene matches: 4. The CDR3 DNA is TGTGCCACCAGTGATATAGCAGGGGGCGAAGCTTTCTTT. It is translated as CATSDIAGGEAFF.

V usage is TRBV7-4 and J usage is TRBJ1-1; the D is unclear. The ends were cut back, 1 base at V and 7 bases at J, with 10 bases in the middle. CDR3 length: 13 residues. Germline CDR1 is SGHVT and CDR2 is SQSDAQ. The CDR3 nucleotides are TGTGCCAGCAGCTTAGGGGCAACTAATGAAGCTTTCTTT. It is translated as CASSLGATNEAFF. The complete variable domain, with remaining parts taken from reference TRBV7-4 and TRBJ1-1, reads GAGVSQSPRYKVAKRGRDVALRCDSISGHVTLYWYRQTLGQGSEVLTYSQSDAQRDKSGRPSGRFSAERPERSVSTLKIQRTEQGDSAVYLCASSLGATNEAFFGQGTRLTVV.

The gene calls are TRBV7-4 and TRBJ2-3; 13 positions agree with TRBD2. The ends lost 5 bases at V and 5 bases at J; junction bases unmatched: 4. Germline V gene sequence: CDR1 SGHVT, CDR2 SQSDAQ. This CDR3 has 15 residues. CDR3 bases: TGTGCCAGCAGCCCCGGGACTAGCGGGGAAGATACGCAGTATTTT. Protein sequence: CASSPGTSGEDTQYF.

The rearrangement links TRBV7-2 to TRBJ1-6; no clear D. Germline assignment: CDR1 SGHTA and CDR2 FQGNSA. With 5 bases removed from V and 6 bases from J, the gap between germline ends came to 17 bases. The CDR3 is made up of 16 amino acids. The CDR3 DNA reads TGTGCCAGCAGCAAAAGCGGGGATTTATCTAATTCACCCCTCCACTTT. It specifies CASSKSGDLSNSPLHF.

The V and J genes are TRBV27 and TRBJ1-6, with D maybe TRBD1 (5 bases). V lost 0 bases and J 7 bases, leaving 13 bases between the germline ends. CDR1 and CDR2 (germline): MNHEY, SMNVEV (reference sequence). The CDR3 totals 16 residues. The DNA for the CDR3 is TGTGCCAGCAGTTTATCGCTACAGGCTCCAAATTCACCCCTCCACTTT. Translating it yields CASSLSLQAPNSPLHF.

This clonotype has ten or more counts. This chain connects TRBV7-2 to TRBJ2-7, with a tentative D call TRBD1 (7 bases). V shed 2 bases and J shed 10 bases, with 18 bases lying between them. The CDR3 totals 14 residues. Germline V lookup: CDR1 SGHTA, CDR2 FQGNSA. CDR3 region: CASSLTGEVRSQYF. DNA of the CDR3: TGTGCCAGCAGCTTAACAGGGGAGGTGCGCAGTCAGTACTTC.

The J gene is TRBJ1-2, the V gene TRBV24-1; D is perhaps TRBD1 (5 bases). Trimming pared 7 bases from V and 7 bases from J, leaving 18 bases between. The CDR3 contains 14 residues. From germline, CDR1 is KGHDR and CDR2 SFDVKD. CDR3 coding DNA: TGTGCCACCAGACGGGCCGGCAGGGTAATTGGCTACACCTTC. This sequence encodes CATRRAGRVIGYTF.

Regarding this clonotype: A much larger clone is a single base away; this may be a read error. The genes are TRBV7-9 and TRBJ2-5; the D is unclear. V lost 1 base, J lost 7 bases, and 13 bases lay in between. This CDR3 region has 14 residues. The germline CDR1 and CDR2 sequences are SEHNR and FQNEAQ (reference sequence). The CDR3 DNA reads TGTGCCAGCAGCTTAGAGGGTCCGGGCCGGACCCAGTACTTC. Its translation: CASSLEGPGRTQYF.

The chain combines TRBV9 with TRBJ1-6, with D possibly being TRBD1 (5 bases). The CDR3 length is 14 residues. Trimming took 4 bases from V and 7 from J, leaving 12 bases between them. CDR1 is SGDLS and CDR2 is YYNGEE in the germline V gene. CDR3 sequence: CASSPQTANSPLHF. The CDR3, as DNA: TGTGCCAGCAGCCCTCAGACAGCGAATTCACCCCTCCACTTT.

This clonotype was detected many times. The chain is built from TRBV12-3 or TRBV12-4 and TRBJ1-5; TRBD1 is a possible D gene (5 bases). The CDR3 runs 15 residues. V was pared by 1 base and J by 2 bases, with 9 bases between. The CDR3 spells CASSLGGAGNQPQHF. CDR3 nucleotides: TGTGCCAGCAGTTTAGGAGGGGCGGGCAATCAGCCCCAGCATTTT.

This rearrangement joins TRBV20-1 to TRBJ1-5; TRBD2 aligns across 15 bases. The DNA end is more similar to TRBJ2-3, so the J call may be wrong. There are 16 residues in the CDR3. Germline values: CDR1 DFQATT, CDR2 SNEGSKA (reference sequence). The CDR3 DNA is TGCAGTGCTGCAGGGACTAGCGGGAGGCGCACAGATACGCAGTATTTT. Translation gives CSAAGTSGRRTDTQYF.

This clonotype was counted ten times or more. This chain connects TRBV15 to TRBJ2-5, with TRBD1 identical over 8 bases. The CDR3 has 16 residues. Germline values: CDR1 LNHNV, CDR2 YYDKDF (reference sequence). Unmatched junction bases numbered 9, after V lost 2 bases and J lost 4 bases. Written as DNA, the CDR3 is TGTGCCACCAGCAGAAAAGACGTTACAGGGGGAGAGACCCAGTACTTC. It codes for CATSRKDVTGGETQYF.

V is TRBV7-9 and J is TRBJ1-2; TRBD1 agrees at 10 bases. This CDR3 has 15 residues. Per germline, CDR1 SEHNR and CDR2 FQNEAQ (reference sequence). Germline trimming cut 5 bases from V and 2 bases from J; bases unmatched to any gene: 5. CDR3 loop: CASSPVTGGNYGYTF. As DNA, the CDR3 is TGTGCCAGCAGCCCGGTGACAGGGGGCAACTATGGCTACACCTTC.

Many counts were recorded for this clonotype. The chain couples TRBV7-9 to TRBJ1-5, with D tentatively TRBD1 (5 bases). Trimming took 1 base from V and 2 from J, leaving 12 bases between them. This CDR3 has 16 amino acids. Germline CDR1 reads SEHNR; CDR2 reads FQNEAQ (reference sequence). CDR3 DNA: TGTGCCAGCAGCTTAGAGGGGTTGCGGGGCAATCAGCCCCAGCATTTT. As protein: CASSLEGLRGNQPQHF.